This T cell receptor (beta chain) was sequenced during a study of T-cell reconstitution after alpha-beta-depleted transplantation in children. A library of TCRbeta sequences, prepared with unique molecular identifiers, was generated. TCRdb called the PCR reads again in MiXCR, with one record for every CDR3 protein. The sample consists of some 390,000 distinct CDR3 sequences, over 20% of them appearing once. CDR1 is SGHKS and CDR2 is YYEKEE in the germline V gene (reference sequence). The CDR3 has 18 residues. V was shortened by 4 bases and J by 5 bases, with 24 bases between the two germline ends. This clonotype came up a few times.

The sequence was collected from a human donor who donated a stem cell graft to a child with acute myeloid leukemia. The chain is built from TRBV5-5 and TRBJ2-2, with D perhaps matching TRBD1 or TRBD2 (5 bases each). The specimen was PBMCs from the stem cell graft donor, collected from the stem cell graft. CDR3 amino acids: CASSLIMWALGETGELFF. DNA for the CDR3: TGTGCCAGCAGCCTGATTATGTGGGCGCTGGGGGAGACCGGGGAGCTGTTTTTT.